A single sample is the source of the 19 T cell receptor beta chains below, sequenced in a study of technical replicates of blood from several donors. The method was immunoSEQ multiplex PCR; TCRdb's version includes in-frame clones alone and lacks a portion of them. The repertoire includes nearly 80,000 clones, about 90% of them detected once, and roughly 0.37% sits in the top ten. The sequencing input was T cells isolated from PBMCs. The receptor set was obtained from a human donor in good health.

The J gene is TRBJ2-1, the V gene TRBV5-4; 12 bases line up with TRBD2. Germline CDR1 is SGHNT and CDR2 is YYREEE (reference sequence). The V and J ends lost 4 bases and 5 bases, in that order; junction bases with no gene match: 7. This CDR3 region has 16 residues. The CDR3 DNA sequence: TGTGCCAGCAGCAACCTAGCGGGAGGGCCCCACAATGAGCAGTTCTTC. This gives the protein CASSNLAGGPHNEQFF.

The chain employs TRBV7-7 and TRBJ2-5; D is ambiguous. This CDR3 is built from 12 residues. V was shortened by 5 bases and J by 5 bases, with 9 bases between the two germline ends. Germline lookup yields CDR1 SSHAT and CDR2 FNYEAQ (reference sequence). The CDR3 protein is CASSPLPETQYF. The CDR3 coding sequence is TGTGCCAGCAGCCCACTCCCGGAGACCCAGTACTTC.

This clone has more than one count but fewer than ten. The J gene is TRBJ1-1, the V gene TRBV4-1; a possible D gene is TRBD1 (5 bases). Germline V CDR1 and CDR2: MGHRA, YSYEKL. V shed 0 bases and J shed 1 base, with 6 bases lying between them. CDR3 length: 14 residues. The CDR3 is CASSQEGENTEAFF. As DNA, the CDR3 is TGCGCCAGCAGCCAAGAAGGGGAGAACACTGAAGCTTTCTTT.

The V call is TRBV27, the J call TRBJ1-5; no clear D. CDR1 MNHEY and CDR2 SMNVEV come from the germline V gene (reference sequence). The CDR3 sequence is 15 residues long. V was cut by 2 bases and J by 1 base, with 9 bases left in between. In DNA, the CDR3 is TGTGCCAGCAGTTTAAACAGCGGGAGCAATCAGCCCCAGCATTTT. Its translation: CASSLNSGSNQPQHF.

The chain has TRBV19 and TRBJ2-7; 9 bases agree with TRBD2. J was trimmed by 2 bases and V by 1 base; bases with no gene match: 3. Germline V gene lookup returns CDR1 LNHDA and CDR2 SQIVND (reference sequence). This CDR3 region has 15 residues. CDR3 residues: CASSIGASGTYEQYF. CDR3 bases: TGTGCCAGTAGTATAGGAGCTAGCGGGACCTACGAGCAGTACTTC.

This chain connects TRBV4-2 to TRBJ2-7; 9 bases map to TRBD2. Germline CDR1 is LGHNA and CDR2 is YNFKEQ. V lost 0 bases to trimming and J lost 5 bases; unmatched junction nucleotides: 14. The CDR3 sequence is 18 residues long. CDR3 in DNA: TGTGCCAGCAGCCAAGATGGCCTTTGGCGGGAGGGCCCCAACGAGCAGTACTTC. Its translation is CASSQDGLWREGPNEQYF.

The CDR3 coding sequence is TGTGCCAGCAGCCAAATGACAGGGGGAAGGTGGCACACTGAAGCTTTCTTT. Its protein product is CASSQMTGGRWHTEAFF. J is TRBJ1-1 and V is TRBV7-9; 9 bases align to TRBD1. Trimming cost V 5 bases and J 3 bases; bases outside gene matches: 13. This CDR3 region has 17 residues. Germline CDR1 SEHNR, CDR2 FQNEAQ (reference sequence).

The rearrangement joins TRBV7-8 to TRBJ2-7, with D possibly TRBD2 on 5 matching bases. V was shortened by 3 bases and J by 2 bases, with 11 bases between the two germline ends. The CDR3 spans 14 residues. The germline gives CDR1 SGHVS, CDR2 FQNEAQ. This chain's CDR3 is CASSFPGGPYEQYF. As DNA, the CDR3 is TGTGCCAGCAGCTTCCCTGGAGGTCCCTACGAGCAGTACTTC.

This clone appeared a single time. V usage is TRBV7-2 and J usage is TRBJ2-1, with 11 bases matching TRBD2. This CDR3 has 15 residues. The trim removed 7 bases at V and 4 bases at J, leaving 6 bases unmatched. The V gene's germline CDR1 is SGHTA and CDR2 FQGNSA. The CDR3 loop reads CASISGTSGYNEQFF. CDR3 nucleotides: TGTGCCAGCATTTCCGGGACTAGCGGTTACAATGAGCAGTTCTTC. Complete variable domain (other parts from reference TRBV7-2 and TRBJ2-1): GAGVSQSPSNKVTEKGKDVELRCDPISGHTALYWYRQSLGQGLEFLIYFQGNSAPDKSGLPSDRFSAERTGGSVSTLTIQRTQQEDSAVYLCASISGTSGYNEQFFGPGTRLTVL.

This chain joins TRBV11-3 and TRBJ2-7, with TRBD1 matching over 8 bases. CDR3 size: 16 residues. V lost 5 bases, J lost 6 bases, and 15 bases stayed unmatched. CDR1 and CDR2 (germline): SGHNT, YENEEA. DNA for the CDR3: TGTGCCAGCAGCCATACGCGGACAGGGTCATTGTGCGAGCAGTACTTC. Amino acid sequence: CASSHTRTGSLCEQYF.

The chain is built from TRBV2 and TRBJ2-7; D unclear. This CDR3 contains 13 residues. Trimming took off 2 bases at V and 7 bases at J, with 12 bases between the two ends. The germline V gene encodes CDR1 SNHLY and CDR2 FYNNEI. The CDR3 is CASSERLLREQYF. The CDR3 coding sequence is TGTGCCAGCAGTGAAAGGCTCCTCAGGGAGCAGTACTTC.

The chain's CDR3 is CASSATASYEQYF. CDR3 nucleotide sequence: TGCGCCAGCAGCGCTACAGCTTCCTACGAGCAGTACTTC. V and J are TRBV4-1 and TRBJ2-7; D not certain. Trimming removed 5 bases at V and 1 base at J, with 9 bases between. The germline CDR1 and CDR2 sequences are MGHRA and YSYEKL. The CDR3 extends over 13 amino acids.

This chain uses TRBV6-5 with TRBJ2-3; no reliable D call. The V end lost 7 bases, the J end lost 4 bases, and 12 bases lay between the germline ends. From germline, CDR1 is MNHEY and CDR2 SVGAGI. The CDR3 is 13 amino acids. The CDR3 DNA reads as TGTGCCAGCAAAGTAGAAGTCGCAGATACGCAGTATTTT. Its translation is CASKVEVADTQYF.

The chain carries TRBV30 and TRBJ2-7; D remains ambiguous. CDR1 and CDR2 (germline): GTSNPN, SVGIG (reference sequence). CDR3 size: 14 residues. V was shortened by 2 bases and J by 2 bases, with 13 bases between the two germline ends. CDR3 region: CAWSFEAKTYEQYF. Here the CDR3 DNA reads TGTGCCTGGAGTTTTGAAGCGAAGACCTACGAGCAGTACTTC.

V is TRBV19 and J is TRBJ2-3, with TRBD2 as a possible D gene (5 bases). Germline V gene data show CDR1 as LNHDA and CDR2 as SQIVND (reference sequence). There are 14 residues in the CDR3. V dropped 3 bases and J dropped 5 bases, with 12 bases sitting between them. CDR3 residues: CASSMSTNLDTQYF. CDR3 DNA sequence: TGTGCCAGTAGTATGTCGACTAACTTAGATACGCAGTATTTT.

The chain joins TRBV5-6 to TRBJ2-3; 10 bases are a match to TRBD2. The length of the CDR3 is 19 residues. The V segment lost 6 bases and the J segment 1 base; nucleotides outside the gene matches: 17. Germline values: CDR1 SGHDT, CDR2 YYEEEE. The CDR3 here is CASTPRLAGAGRGTDTQYF. DNA of the CDR3: TGTGCCAGCACCCCGAGGCTAGCGGGAGCTGGTAGGGGCACAGATACGCAGTATTTT.

This clone was counted only a few times. CDR3 sequence (DNA): TGTGCCAGCAGCTTTGAGGGTGGGCGGGAGCAGTACTTC. It translates to CASSFEGGREQYF. The rearrangement joins TRBV7-2 to TRBJ2-7; tentative D call: TRBD2 (5 bases). The CDR3 is made up of 13 amino acids. Trimming stripped 3 bases from V and 7 bases from J, with 13 bases between. Germline V gene sequence: CDR1 SGHTA, CDR2 FQGNSA.

The chain combines TRBV6-5 with TRBJ2-7, with 9 positions matching TRBD2. The length of the CDR3 is 16 residues. Trimming removed 0 bases from V and 2 bases from J; junction bases left unmatched: 5. Per the germline V gene, CDR1 is MNHEY and CDR2 is SVGAGI. In nucleotides, the CDR3 is TGTGCCAGCAGTTACTCGGGCGGGAGGGCCACCTACGAGCAGTACTTC. It codes for CASSYSGGRATYEQYF.

This clone was counted many times. The chain joins TRBV2 to TRBJ1-2, with 9 bases identical to TRBD1. The CDR3 loop spans 13 amino acids. V dropped 5 bases and J dropped 4; count of bases not matched to a gene: 2. Germline V gives CDR1 SNHLY, CDR2 FYNNEI. CDR3 protein: CASSLGQGYGYTF. In DNA form, the CDR3 reads TGTGCCAGCAGTCTGGGACAGGGCTATGGCTACACCTTC.